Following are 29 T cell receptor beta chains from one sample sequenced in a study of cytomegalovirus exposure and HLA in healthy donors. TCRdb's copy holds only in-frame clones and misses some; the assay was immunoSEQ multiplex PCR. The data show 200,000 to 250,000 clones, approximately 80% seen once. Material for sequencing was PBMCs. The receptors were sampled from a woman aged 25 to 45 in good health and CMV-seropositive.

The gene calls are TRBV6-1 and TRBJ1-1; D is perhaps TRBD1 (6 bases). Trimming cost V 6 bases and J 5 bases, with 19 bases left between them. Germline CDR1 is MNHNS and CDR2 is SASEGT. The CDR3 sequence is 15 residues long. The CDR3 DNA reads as TGTGCCAGCAGACTTTCGAGGGGGGCGGCTACTGAAGCTTTCTTT. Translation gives CASRLSRGAATEAFF.

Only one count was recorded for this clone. As DNA, the CDR3 is TGTGCCAGCAGTGCCCTGTTCAGGAGGGGAGACCAAGAGACCCAGTACTTC. Protein product: CASSALFRRGDQETQYF. This chain uses TRBV6-1 with TRBJ2-5, with D possibly TRBD2 on 6 matching bases. V lost 4 bases, J lost 0 bases, and 18 bases lay in between. From germline, CDR1 is MNHNS and CDR2 SASEGT. CDR3 length: 17 residues.

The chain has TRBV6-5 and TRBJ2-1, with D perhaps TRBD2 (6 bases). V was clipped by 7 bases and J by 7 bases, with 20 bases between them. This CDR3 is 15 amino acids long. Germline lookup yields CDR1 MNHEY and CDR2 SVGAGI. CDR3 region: CASTKPGAPGNEQFF. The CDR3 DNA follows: TGTGCCAGCACTAAACCGGGAGCCCCGGGGAATGAGCAGTTCTTC.

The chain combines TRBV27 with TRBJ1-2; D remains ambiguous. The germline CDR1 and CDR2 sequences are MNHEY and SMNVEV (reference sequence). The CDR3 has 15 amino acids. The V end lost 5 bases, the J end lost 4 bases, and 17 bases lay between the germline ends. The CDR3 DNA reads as TGTGCCAGCAGTCCGGCCCTCTACTCCTTCTATGGCTACACCTTC. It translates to CASSPALYSFYGYTF.

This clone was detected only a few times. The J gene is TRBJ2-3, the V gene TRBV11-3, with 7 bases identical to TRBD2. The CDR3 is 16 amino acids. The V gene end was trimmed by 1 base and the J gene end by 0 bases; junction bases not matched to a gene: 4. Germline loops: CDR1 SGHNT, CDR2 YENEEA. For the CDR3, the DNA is TGTGCCAGCAGCTTAGGGCTAGCGGCTAGCACAGATACGCAGTATTTT. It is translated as CASSLGLAASTDTQYF.

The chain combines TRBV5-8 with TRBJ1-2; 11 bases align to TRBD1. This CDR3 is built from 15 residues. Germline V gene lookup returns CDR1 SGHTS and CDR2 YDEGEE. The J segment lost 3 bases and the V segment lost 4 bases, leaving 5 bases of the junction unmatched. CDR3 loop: CASSEGQGVYYGYTF. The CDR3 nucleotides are TGTGCCAGCAGCGAGGGACAGGGGGTATACTATGGCTACACCTTC.

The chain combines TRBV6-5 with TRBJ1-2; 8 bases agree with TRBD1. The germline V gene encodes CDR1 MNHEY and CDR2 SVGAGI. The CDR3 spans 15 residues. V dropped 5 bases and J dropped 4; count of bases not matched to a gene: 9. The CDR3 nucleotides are TGTGCCAGCAGTCTCCGGACAGGGAATTCCTATGGCTACACCTTC. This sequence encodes CASSLRTGNSYGYTF.

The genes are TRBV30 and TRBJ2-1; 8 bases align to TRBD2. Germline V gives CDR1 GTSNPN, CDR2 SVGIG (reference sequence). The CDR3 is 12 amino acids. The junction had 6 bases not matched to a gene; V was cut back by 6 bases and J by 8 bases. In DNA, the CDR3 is TGTGCCTGCATGCGGGAGGTGTATGAGCAGTTCTTC. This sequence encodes CACMREVYEQFF.

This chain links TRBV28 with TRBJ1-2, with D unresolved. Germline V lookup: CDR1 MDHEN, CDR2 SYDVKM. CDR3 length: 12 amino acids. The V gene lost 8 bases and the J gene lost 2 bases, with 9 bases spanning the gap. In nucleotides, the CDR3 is TGTGCCAGCGGTTCCATCAACTATGGCTACACCTTC. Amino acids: CASGSINYGYTF.

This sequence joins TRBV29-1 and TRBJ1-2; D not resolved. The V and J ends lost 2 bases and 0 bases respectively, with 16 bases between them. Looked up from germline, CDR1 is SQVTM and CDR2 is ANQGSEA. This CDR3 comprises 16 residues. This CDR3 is CSVELIDQASNYGYTF. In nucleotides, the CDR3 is TGCAGCGTTGAATTGATTGATCAGGCCTCTAACTATGGCTACACCTTC.

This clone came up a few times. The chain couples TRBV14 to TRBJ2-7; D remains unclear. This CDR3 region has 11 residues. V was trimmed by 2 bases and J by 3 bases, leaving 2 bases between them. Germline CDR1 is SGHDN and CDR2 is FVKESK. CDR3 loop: CASSQYYEQYF. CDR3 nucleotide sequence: TGTGCCAGCAGCCAATACTACGAGCAGTACTTC.

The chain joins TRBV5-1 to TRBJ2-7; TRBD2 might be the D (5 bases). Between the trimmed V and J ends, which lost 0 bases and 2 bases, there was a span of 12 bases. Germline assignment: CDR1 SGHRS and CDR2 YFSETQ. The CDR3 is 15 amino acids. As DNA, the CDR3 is TGCGCCAGCAGCTTGGGGTTGGGAGTCGCCTACGAGCAGTACTTC. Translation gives CASSLGLGVAYEQYF.

Written as DNA, the CDR3 is TGTGCCAGCAGCGTAGCCGAAGTTACGGGACTAGATGCCGGGGAGCTGTTTTTT. Encoded protein: CASSVAEVTGLDAGELFF. The chain has TRBV9 and TRBJ2-2; 8 bases fit TRBD2. This CDR3 is 18 amino acids long. Germline values: CDR1 SGDLS, CDR2 YYNGEE. After removal of 0 bases from V and 6 bases from J, the junction contained 13 bases not matched to a gene.

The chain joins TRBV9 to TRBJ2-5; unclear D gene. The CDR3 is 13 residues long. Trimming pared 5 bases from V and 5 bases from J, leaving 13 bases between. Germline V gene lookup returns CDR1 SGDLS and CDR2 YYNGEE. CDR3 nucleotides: TGTGCCAGCAGTTACAGCACCGTGGAGACCCAGTACTTC. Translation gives CASSYSTVETQYF.

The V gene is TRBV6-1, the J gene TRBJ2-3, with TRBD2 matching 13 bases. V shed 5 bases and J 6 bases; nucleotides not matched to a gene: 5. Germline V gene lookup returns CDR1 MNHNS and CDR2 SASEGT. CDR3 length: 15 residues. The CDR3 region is CASSTSGRGMDTQYF. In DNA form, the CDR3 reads TGTGCCAGCAGTACTAGCGGGAGGGGTATGGATACGCAGTATTTT.

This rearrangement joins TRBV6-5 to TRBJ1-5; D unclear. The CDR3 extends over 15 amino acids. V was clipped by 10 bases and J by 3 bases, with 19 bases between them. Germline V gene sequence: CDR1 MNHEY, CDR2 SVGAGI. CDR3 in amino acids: CATTSFTDSNQPQHF. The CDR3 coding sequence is TGTGCCACCACTTCCTTCACCGACTCCAATCAGCCCCAGCATTTT.

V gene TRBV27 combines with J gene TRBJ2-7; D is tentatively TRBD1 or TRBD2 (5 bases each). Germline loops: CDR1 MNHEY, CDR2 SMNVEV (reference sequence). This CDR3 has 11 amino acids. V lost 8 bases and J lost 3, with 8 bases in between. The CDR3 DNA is TGTGCCAGCCGGGGCGGCTACGAGCAGTACTTC. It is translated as CASRGGYEQYF.

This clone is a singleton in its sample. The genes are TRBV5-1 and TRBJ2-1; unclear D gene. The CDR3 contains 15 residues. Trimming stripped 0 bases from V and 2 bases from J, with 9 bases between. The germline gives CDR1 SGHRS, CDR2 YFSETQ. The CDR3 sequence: CASSLAPLAYNEQFF. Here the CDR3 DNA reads TGCGCCAGCAGCTTGGCCCCCTTGGCCTACAATGAGCAGTTCTTC.

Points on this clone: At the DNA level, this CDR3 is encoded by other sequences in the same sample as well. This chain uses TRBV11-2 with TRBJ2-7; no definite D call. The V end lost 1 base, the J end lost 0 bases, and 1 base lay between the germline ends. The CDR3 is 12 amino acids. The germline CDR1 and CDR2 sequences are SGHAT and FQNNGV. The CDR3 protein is CASSLASYEQYF. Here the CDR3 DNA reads TGTGCCAGCAGCTTAGCCTCCTACGAGCAGTACTTC.

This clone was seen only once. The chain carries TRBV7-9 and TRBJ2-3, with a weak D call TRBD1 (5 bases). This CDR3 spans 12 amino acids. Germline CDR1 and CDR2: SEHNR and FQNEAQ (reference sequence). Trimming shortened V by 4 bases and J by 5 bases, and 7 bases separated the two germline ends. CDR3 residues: CASSWTKDTQYF. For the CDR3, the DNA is TGTGCCAGCAGCTGGACAAAAGATACGCAGTATTTT.

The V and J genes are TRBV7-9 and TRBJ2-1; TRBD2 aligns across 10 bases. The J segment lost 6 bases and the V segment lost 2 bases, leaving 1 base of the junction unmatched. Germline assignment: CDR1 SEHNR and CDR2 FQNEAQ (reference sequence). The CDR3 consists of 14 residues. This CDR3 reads CASSLLAGANEQFF. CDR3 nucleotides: TGTGCCAGCAGCTTACTAGCGGGAGCCAATGAGCAGTTCTTC.

CDR3 bases: TGTGCCAGTGCCCCGGACAAACTAAATCAGCCCCAGCATTTT. Encoded protein: CASAPDKLNQPQHF. This chain uses TRBV19 with TRBJ1-5, with D maybe TRBD1 (5 bases). Germline V CDR1 and CDR2: LNHDA, SQIVND (reference sequence). This CDR3 contains 14 residues. V was clipped by 8 bases and J by 4 bases, with 15 bases between them.

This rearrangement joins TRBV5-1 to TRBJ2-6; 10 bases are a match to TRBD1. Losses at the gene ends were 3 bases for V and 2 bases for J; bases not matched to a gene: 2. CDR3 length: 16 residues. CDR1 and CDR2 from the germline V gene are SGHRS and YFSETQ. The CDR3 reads CASSSGTGAGANVLTF. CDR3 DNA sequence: TGCGCCAGCAGCTCGGGGACAGGGGCTGGGGCCAACGTCCTGACTTTC.

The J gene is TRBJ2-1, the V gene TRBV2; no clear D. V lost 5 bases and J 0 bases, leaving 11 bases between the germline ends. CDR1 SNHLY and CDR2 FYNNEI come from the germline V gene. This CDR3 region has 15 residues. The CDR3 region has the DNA TGTGCCAGCAGTCCCGCCCAGCTCTCCTACAATGAGCAGTTCTTC. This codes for CASSPAQLSYNEQFF.

CDR3 region: CASSPGARYEQYF. CDR3 in DNA: TGTGCCAGCAGTCCCGGGGCCCGCTACGAGCAGTACTTC. The rearrangement links TRBV27 to TRBJ2-7; either TRBD1 or TRBD2 may fit D (5 bases each). The CDR3 totals 13 residues. Germline V CDR1 and CDR2: MNHEY, SMNVEV (reference sequence). V dropped 5 bases and J dropped 3 bases, with 11 bases sitting between them.

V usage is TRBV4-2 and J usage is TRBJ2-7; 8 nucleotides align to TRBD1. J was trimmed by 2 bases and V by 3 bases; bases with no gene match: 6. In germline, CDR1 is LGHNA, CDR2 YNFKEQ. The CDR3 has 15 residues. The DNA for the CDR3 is TGTGCCAGCAGCCAGCCGGGACAGGCCACCTACGAGCAGTACTTC. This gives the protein CASSQPGQATYEQYF.

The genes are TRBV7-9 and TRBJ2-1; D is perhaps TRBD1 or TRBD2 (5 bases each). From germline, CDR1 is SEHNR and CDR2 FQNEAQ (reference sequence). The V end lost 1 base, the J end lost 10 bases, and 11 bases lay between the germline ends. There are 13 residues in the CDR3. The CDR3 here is CASSLVGGGEQFF. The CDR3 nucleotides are TGTGCCAGCAGCTTAGTTGGTGGGGGAGAGCAGTTCTTC.

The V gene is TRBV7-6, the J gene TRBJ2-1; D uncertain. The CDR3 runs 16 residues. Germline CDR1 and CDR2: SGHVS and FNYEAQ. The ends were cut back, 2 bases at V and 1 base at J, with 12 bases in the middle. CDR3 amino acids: CASSLTIPNSYNEQFF. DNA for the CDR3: TGTGCCAGCAGCTTAACGATTCCTAATTCCTACAATGAGCAGTTCTTC.

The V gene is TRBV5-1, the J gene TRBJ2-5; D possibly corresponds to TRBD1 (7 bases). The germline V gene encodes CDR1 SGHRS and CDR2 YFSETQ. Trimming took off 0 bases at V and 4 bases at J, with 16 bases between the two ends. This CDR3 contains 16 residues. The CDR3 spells CASSLAMGQGGETQYF. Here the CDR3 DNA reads TGCGCCAGCAGCTTGGCCATGGGGCAGGGGGGAGAGACCCAGTACTTC.